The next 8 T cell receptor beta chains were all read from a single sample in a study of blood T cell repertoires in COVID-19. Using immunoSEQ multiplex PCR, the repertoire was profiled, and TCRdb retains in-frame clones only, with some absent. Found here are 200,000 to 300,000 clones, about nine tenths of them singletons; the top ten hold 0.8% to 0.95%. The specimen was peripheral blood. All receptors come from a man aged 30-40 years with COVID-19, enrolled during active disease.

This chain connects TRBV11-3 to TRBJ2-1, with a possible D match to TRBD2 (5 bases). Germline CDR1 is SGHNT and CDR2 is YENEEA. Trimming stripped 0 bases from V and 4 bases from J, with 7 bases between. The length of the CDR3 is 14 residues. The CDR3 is CASSLEGGYNEQFF. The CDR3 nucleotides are TGTGCCAGCAGCTTAGAAGGCGGGTACAATGAGCAGTTCTTC.

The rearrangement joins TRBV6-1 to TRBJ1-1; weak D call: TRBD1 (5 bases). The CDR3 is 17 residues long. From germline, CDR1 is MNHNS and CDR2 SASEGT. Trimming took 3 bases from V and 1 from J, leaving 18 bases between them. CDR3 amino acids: CASSDLVGPGENTEAFF. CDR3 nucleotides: TGTGCCAGCAGTGACCTCGTTGGCCCGGGGGAGAACACTGAAGCTTTCTTT.

CDR3 sequence: CASSVLPGDTGELFF. The CDR3 bases are TGTGCCAGCAGCGTATTGCCAGGTGACACCGGGGAGCTGTTTTTT. The chain links TRBV9 to TRBJ2-2; D is undetermined. Germline V gives CDR1 SGDLS, CDR2 YYNGEE. Trimming removed 1 base at V and 3 bases at J, with 10 bases between. This CDR3 contains 15 residues.

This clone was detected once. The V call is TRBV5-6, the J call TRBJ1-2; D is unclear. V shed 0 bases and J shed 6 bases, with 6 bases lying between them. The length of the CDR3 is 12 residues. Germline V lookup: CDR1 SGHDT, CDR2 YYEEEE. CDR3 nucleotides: TGTGCCAGCAGCTTGGATGCAGATGGCTACACCTTC. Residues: CASSLDADGYTF.

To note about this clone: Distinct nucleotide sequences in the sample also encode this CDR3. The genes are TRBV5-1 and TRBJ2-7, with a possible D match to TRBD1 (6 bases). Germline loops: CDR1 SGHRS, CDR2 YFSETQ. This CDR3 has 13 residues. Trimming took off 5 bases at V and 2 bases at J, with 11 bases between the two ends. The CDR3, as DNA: TGCGCCAGCAGGACAGGATCGACCTACGAGCAGTACTTC. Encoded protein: CASRTGSTYEQYF.

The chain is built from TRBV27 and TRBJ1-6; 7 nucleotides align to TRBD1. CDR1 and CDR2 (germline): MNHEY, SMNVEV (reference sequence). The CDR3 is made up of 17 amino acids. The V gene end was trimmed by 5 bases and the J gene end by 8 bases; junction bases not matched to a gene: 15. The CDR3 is CASSQVPRYRGDSPLHF. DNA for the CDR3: TGTGCCAGCAGTCAGGTCCCGAGGTACAGGGGTGATTCACCCCTCCACTTT.

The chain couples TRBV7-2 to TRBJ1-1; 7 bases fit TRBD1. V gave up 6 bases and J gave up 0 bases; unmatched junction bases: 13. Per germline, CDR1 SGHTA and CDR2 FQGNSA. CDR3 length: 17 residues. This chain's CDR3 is CASSSPRGPPMNTEAFF. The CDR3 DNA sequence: TGTGCCAGCAGTTCCCCGAGGGGGCCCCCAATGAACACTGAAGCTTTCTTT. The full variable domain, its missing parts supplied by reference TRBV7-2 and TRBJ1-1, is GAGVSQSPSNKVTEKGKDVELRCDPISGHTALYWYRQSLGQGLEFLIYFQGNSAPDKSGLPSDRFSAERTGGSVSTLTIQRTQQEDSAVYLCASSSPRGPPMNTEAFFGQGTRLTVV.

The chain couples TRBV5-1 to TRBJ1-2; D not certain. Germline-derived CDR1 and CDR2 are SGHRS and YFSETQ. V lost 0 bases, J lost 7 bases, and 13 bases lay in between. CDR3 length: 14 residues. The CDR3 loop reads CASSLDGVAGGYTF. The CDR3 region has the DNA TGCGCCAGCAGCTTGGATGGGGTAGCGGGTGGCTACACCTTC.